These 19 T cell receptor beta chains came from one sample sequenced in a study of blood T cell repertoires in COVID-19. Measured with immunoSEQ multiplex PCR; TCRdb has only the in-frame clones, and not every one. The sample records about 260,000 clones, 85% to 90% being singletons. Sequenced material: PBMCs or T cells enriched from blood (not recorded which). Every receptor here comes from a woman younger than 30 who had recovered from COVID-19.

The chain couples TRBV18 to TRBJ1-5, with 11 bases that match TRBD1. V trimming: 3 bases; J trimming: 7 bases; junction bases outside the gene matches: 8. Germline V gene sequence: CDR1 KGHSH, CDR2 LQKENI. This CDR3 comprises 16 residues. In DNA, the CDR3 is TGTGCCAGCTCACCCTCCCCCGGGACAGGGGGACAGCCCCAGCATTTT. Its translation is CASSPSPGTGGQPQHF.

The chain uses TRBV5-1 and TRBJ2-3; 10 bases are a match to TRBD2. The CDR3 length is 15 residues. In germline, CDR1 is SGHRS, CDR2 YFSETQ. Trimming at V came to 2 bases and at J to 4 bases, leaving 4 bases not matched to a gene. CDR3 nucleotides: TGCGCCAGCAGCTTCAGCGGGGGGGCCCCAGATACGCAGTATTTT. Protein product: CASSFSGGAPDTQYF.

The gene calls are TRBV7-9 and TRBJ1-4, with a weak D call TRBD1 (5 bases). Trimming stripped 5 bases from V and 8 bases from J, with 21 bases between. The CDR3 is 16 amino acids. Germline lookup yields CDR1 SEHNR and CDR2 FQNEAQ (reference sequence). In DNA form, the CDR3 reads TGTGCCAGCAGCCGGGTTAGAGGCCAGGGATGGGAAAAACTGTTTTTT. Translating it yields CASSRVRGQGWEKLFF.

The rearrangement links TRBV5-4 to TRBJ1-1; a weak D match, TRBD1 (5 bases). The CDR3 sequence is 14 residues long. V lost 0 bases and J 7 bases, leaving 13 bases between the germline ends. Germline CDR1 reads SGHNT; CDR2 reads YYREEE (reference sequence). The CDR3 here is CASSLVTGGGEAFF. In DNA form, the CDR3 reads TGTGCCAGCAGCTTGGTCACTGGGGGGGGTGAAGCTTTCTTT.

V gene TRBV3-1 (or the pseudogene TRBV3-2) combines with J gene TRBJ2-3; D is unclear. The germline CDR1 and CDR2 sequences are LGHDT and YNNKEL (reference sequence). The CDR3 has 14 residues. V lost 0 bases to trimming and J lost 1 base, with 5 bases between them. The CDR3 DNA sequence: TGTGCCAGCAGCCAAGAGTCCGGCACAGATACGCAGTATTTT. This gives the protein CASSQESGTDTQYF.

The chain uses TRBV5-1 and TRBJ1-5; 7 bases are a match to TRBD1. The CDR3 length is 19 residues. Germline lookup yields CDR1 SGHRS and CDR2 YFSETQ. After removal of 3 bases from V and 0 bases from J, the junction contained 15 bases not matched to a gene. The CDR3 is CASSSLISGGKYSNQPQHF. The CDR3 DNA sequence: TGCGCCAGCAGCTCCCTTATTTCAGGGGGAAAATATAGCAATCAGCCCCAGCATTTT.

CDR3 coding DNA: TGTGCCAGCATCCCTGGAGGAAGCTCCTACAATGAGCAGTTCTTC. Translating it yields CASIPGGSSYNEQFF. The gene calls are TRBV28 and TRBJ2-1; a weak D match, TRBD2 (5 bases). This CDR3 comprises 15 residues. V lost 7 bases and J 0 bases, leaving 13 bases between the germline ends. The germline gives CDR1 MDHEN, CDR2 SYDVKM.

This chain connects TRBV7-2 to TRBJ1-2; 9 bases align to TRBD1. In germline, CDR1 is SGHTA, CDR2 FQGNSA. The CDR3 is 14 amino acids. Trimming at V came to 5 bases and at J to 5 bases, leaving 6 bases not matched to a gene. DNA of the CDR3: TGTGCCAGCAGCCGGACAGGGGATAGGTATGGCTACACCTTC. It yields the protein CASSRTGDRYGYTF.

The V and J genes are TRBV5-4 and TRBJ2-1; 9 bases map to TRBD2. The J segment lost 8 bases and the V segment lost 1 base, leaving 7 bases of the junction unmatched. The germline gives CDR1 SGHNT, CDR2 YYREEE (reference sequence). The CDR3 loop spans 15 amino acids. The CDR3 spells CASSLRRGGPHEQFF. CDR3 DNA: TGTGCCAGCAGCTTGCGGCGGGGGGGCCCCCATGAGCAGTTCTTC.

This clone was recorded a few times. V is TRBV7-8 and J is TRBJ1-6; D remains ambiguous. The CDR3 spans 16 residues. CDR1 and CDR2 from the germline V gene are SGHVS and FQNEAQ. The germline V and J ends were trimmed by 3 bases and 0 bases, with 9 bases remaining between them. The CDR3 protein is CASSFLASSYNSPLHF. The CDR3 bases are TGTGCCAGCAGCTTTTTAGCGAGCTCCTATAATTCACCCCTCCACTTT.

The chain recombines TRBV5-1 with TRBJ1-5; 7 bases match TRBD1. The CDR3 loop spans 18 amino acids. V dropped 2 bases and J dropped 2; count of bases not matched to a gene: 13. Germline V CDR1 and CDR2: SGHRS, YFSETQ. The CDR3 coding sequence is TGCGCCAGCAGCTTCCGGGACAGCGATGTGGGTCGCAATCAGCCCCAGCATTTT. Translating gives CASSFRDSDVGRNQPQHF.

This clone showed up just once. Here the CDR3 reads CASSGTNYNEQFF. The DNA of the CDR3 is TGTGCCAGTTCAGGGACTAACTACAATGAGCAGTTCTTC. The V and J genes are TRBV11-3 and TRBJ2-1; TRBD2 aligns across 7 bases. Germline V gene lookup returns CDR1 SGHNT and CDR2 YENEEA. The CDR3 loop spans 13 amino acids. The junction had 5 bases not matched to a gene; V was cut back by 9 bases and J by 3 bases.

The chain joins TRBV3-1 (or the pseudogene TRBV3-2) to TRBJ2-1; 8 nucleotides align to TRBD2. With V trimmed by 4 bases and J by 3 bases, 5 bases remained unmatched. The CDR3 has 15 residues. Per germline, CDR1 LGHDT and CDR2 YNNKEL (reference sequence). In DNA, the CDR3 is TGTGCCAGCAGCCCGACTAGCGCCGACTACAATGAGCAGTTCTTC. Translating it yields CASSPTSADYNEQFF.

The chain joins TRBV12-5 to TRBJ2-7; D is perhaps TRBD2 (7 bases). The CDR3 totals 15 residues. The V end lost 6 bases, the J end lost 2 bases, and 17 bases lay between the germline ends. CDR1 and CDR2 (germline): LGHNT, FRNRAP. The chain's CDR3 is CASGLGGGGAYEQYF. The CDR3 DNA sequence: TGTGCTAGTGGCCTGGGGGGCGGGGGTGCCTACGAGCAGTACTTC.

This chain links TRBV3-1 (or the pseudogene TRBV3-2) with TRBJ2-1; TRBD2 matches 14 bases. The ends lost 1 base at V and 10 bases at J; junction bases unmatched: 3. This CDR3 has 15 residues. Germline CDR1 is LGHDT and CDR2 is YNNKEL (reference sequence). In DNA, the CDR3 is TGTGCCAGCAGCCAAGGGACTAGCGGGGGGAGAGAGCAGTTCTTC. Translating gives CASSQGTSGGREQFF.

The chain employs TRBV7-9 and TRBJ1-5, with unresolved D. Trimming shortened V by 1 base and J by 7 bases, and 5 bases separated the two germline ends. This CDR3 is built from 12 residues. Germline lookup yields CDR1 SEHNR and CDR2 FQNEAQ (reference sequence). The CDR3 coding sequence is TGTGCCAGCAGCTTAGGTCAGCAGCCCCAGCATTTT. Its translation is CASSLGQQPQHF.

This chain joins TRBV5-4 and TRBJ1-3, with a weak D call TRBD1 (5 bases). The CDR3 length is 17 residues. Germline values: CDR1 SGHNT, CDR2 YYREEE (reference sequence). V lost 4 bases and J 0 bases, leaving 17 bases between the germline ends. The CDR3 sequence: CASSPGGRPASGNTIYF. The CDR3 DNA is TGTGCCAGCAGCCCCGGGGGACGGCCCGCCTCTGGAAACACCATATATTTT.

This rearrangement joins TRBV29-1 to TRBJ1-2; 11 bases are a match to TRBD1. The CDR3 has 12 residues. The germline V gene has CDR1 SQVTM and CDR2 ANQGSEA. V shed 5 bases, J shed 7 bases, and the junction held 3 bases outside the gene matches. CDR3 loop: CSVKGQGGGYTF. Here the CDR3 DNA reads TGCAGCGTTAAGGGACAGGGGGGTGGCTACACCTTC.

The gene calls are TRBV2 and TRBJ1-1; no clear D gene. Germline V gene data show CDR1 as SNHLY and CDR2 as FYNNEI. The germline V and J ends were trimmed by 3 bases and 1 base, with 6 bases remaining between them. This CDR3 comprises 13 residues. The DNA for the CDR3 is TGTGCCAGCAGTGATCAGGCGAACACTGAAGCTTTCTTT. Translated: CASSDQANTEAFF. The full variable domain, rest sourced from reference TRBV2 and TRBJ1-1, is EPEVTQTPSHQVTQMGQEVILRCVPISNHLYFYWYRQILGQKVEFLVSFYNNEISEKSEIFDDQFSVERPDGSNFTLKIRSTKLEDSAMYFCASSDQANTEAFFGQGTRLTVV.